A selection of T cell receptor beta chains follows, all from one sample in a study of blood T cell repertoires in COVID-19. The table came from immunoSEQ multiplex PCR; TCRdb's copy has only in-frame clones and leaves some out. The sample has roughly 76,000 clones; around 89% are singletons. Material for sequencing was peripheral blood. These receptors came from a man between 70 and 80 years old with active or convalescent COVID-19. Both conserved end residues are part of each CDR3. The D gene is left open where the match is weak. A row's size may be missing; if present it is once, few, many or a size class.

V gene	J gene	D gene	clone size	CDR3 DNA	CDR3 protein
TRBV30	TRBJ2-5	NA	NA	TGTGCCTGGACCCCACAGGGTTTCCAAGAGACCCAGTACTTC	CAWTPQGFQETQYF
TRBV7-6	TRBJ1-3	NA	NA	TGTGCCAGCAGCTTACAACAGGGCTTTGGAAACACCATATATTTT	CASSLQQGFGNTIYF
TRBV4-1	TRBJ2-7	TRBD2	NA	TGCGCCAGCAGCCAAGGGCAGACTAGCGGGAGGGTGGCGTACGAGCAGTACTTC	CASSQGQTSGRVAYEQYF
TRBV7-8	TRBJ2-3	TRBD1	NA	TGTGCCAGCAGCTTAGCGGGGAAAACAGGGGGTACGCAGTATTTT	CASSLAGKTGGTQYF
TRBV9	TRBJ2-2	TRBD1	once	TGTGCCAGCAGCGCGACAGGGGCGAACACCGGGGAGCTGTTTTTT	CASSATGANTGELFF
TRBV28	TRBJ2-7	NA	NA	TGTGCCAGCAGTTTATCAGGGTTCGAGCAGTACTTC	CASSLSGFEQYF
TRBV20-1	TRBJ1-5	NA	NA	TGCAGTGCTAGTGCAGGCAATCAGCCCCAGCATTTT	CSASAGNQPQHF
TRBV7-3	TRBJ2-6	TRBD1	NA	TGTGCCAGCAGCAACAGGGGCTCTGGGGCCAACGTCCTGACTTTC	CASSNRGSGANVLTF
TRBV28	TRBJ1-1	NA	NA	TGTGCCAGCAGTTTATTCACCGACCTCAGGGGCTCAGCTTTCTTT	CASSLFTDLRGSAFF
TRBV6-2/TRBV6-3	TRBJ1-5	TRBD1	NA	TGTGCCAGCAGTTATTTCGGGACAGCCCACGGTCAGCCCCAGCATTTT	CASSYFGTAHGQPQHF
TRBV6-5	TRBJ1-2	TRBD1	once	TGTGCCAGCAGTTACTGGGGACAGGGGGCTTCTGGCTACACCTTC	CASSYWGQGASGYTF
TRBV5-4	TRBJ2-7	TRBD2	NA	TGTGCCAGCAGCTCCGGGACTAGCGGGAGGGACCGGGAGCAGTACTTC	CASSSGTSGRDREQYF
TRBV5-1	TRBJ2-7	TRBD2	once	TGCGCCAGCAGCTATGCCCCGGGGAGGGCCTACGAGCAGTACTTC	CASSYAPGRAYEQYF
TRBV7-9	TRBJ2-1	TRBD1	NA	TGTGCCAGCAGCTTCGGACAGGGGATTGATGAGCAGTTCTTC	CASSFGQGIDEQFF
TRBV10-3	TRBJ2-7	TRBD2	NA	TGTGCCATCAGGGGCCAGAGCGGGAGGGCCAACGAGCAGTACTTC	CAIRGQSGRANEQYF
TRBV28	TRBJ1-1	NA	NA	TGTGCCAGCAGTTCACCTAATGCGGGGGACACTGAAGCTTTCTTT	CASSSPNAGDTEAFF
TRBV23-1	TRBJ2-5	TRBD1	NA	TGCGCCAGCAGGAAGACCGGGACAGGGGGTTTAGAAGAGACCCAGTACTTC	CASRKTGTGGLEETQYF
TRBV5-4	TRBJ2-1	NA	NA	TGTGCCAGCAGCTTGGGCGGGCAACTCTCCTACAATGAGCAGTTCTTC	CASSLGGQLSYNEQFF
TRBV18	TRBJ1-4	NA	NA	TGTGCCAGCTCTGTGGACAGTGGGGAAAAACTGTTTTTT	CASSVDSGEKLFF
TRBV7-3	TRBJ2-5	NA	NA	TGTGCCAGCAGCTTAACGGGAGGAGGAGAGACCCAGTACTTC	CASSLTGGGETQYF
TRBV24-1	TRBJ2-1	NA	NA	TGTGCCACCAGTGATTCAGGGGCTATGGGTAACAATGAGCAGTTCTTC	CATSDSGAMGNNEQFF
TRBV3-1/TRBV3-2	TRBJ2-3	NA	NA	TGTGCCAGCAGCCAAGGAATGAGGGGGACAGATACGCAGTATTTT	CASSQGMRGTDTQYF
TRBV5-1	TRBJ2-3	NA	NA	TGCGCCAGCAGGCAGCAACTTGGACAGCTAACAGATACGCAGTATTTT	CASRQQLGQLTDTQYF
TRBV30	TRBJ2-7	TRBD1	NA	TGTGCCTGGAGGGCTCGGGACAGGGCGTGGGGCGAGCAGTACTTC	CAWRARDRAWGEQYF
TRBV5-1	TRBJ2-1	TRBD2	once	TGCGCCAGCAGCTTTTCTAGCGGAAACTACAATGAGCAGTTCTTC	CASSFSSGNYNEQFF
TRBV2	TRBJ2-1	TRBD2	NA	TGTGCCAGCACCTCCAGGGACTACTATGAGCAGTTCTTC	CASTSRDYYEQFF
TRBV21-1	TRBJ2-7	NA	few	TGTGCCAGCAGCCCGCGCAACTACGAGCAGTACTTC	CASSPRNYEQYF
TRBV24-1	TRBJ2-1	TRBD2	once	TGTGCCACCAGTGATTTGTCTAGCGGGATCTTCAATGAGCAGTTCTTC	CATSDLSSGIFNEQFF
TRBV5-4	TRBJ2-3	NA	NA	TGTGCCACCAAAGAGGATGCGGGCACAGATACGCAGTATTTT	CATKEDAGTDTQYF
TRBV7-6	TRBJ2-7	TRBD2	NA	TGTGCCAGCAGCTTAGGGGGGACTAGCGGGAGTTCCTACGAGCAGTACTTC	CASSLGGTSGSSYEQYF
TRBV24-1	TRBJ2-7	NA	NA	TGTGCCACCAGTCGACCAAAAACCTACAGGGATTTATCCTACGAGCAGTACTTC	CATSRPKTYRDLSYEQYF
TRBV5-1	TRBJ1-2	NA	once	TGCGCCAGCAGCTTGGGCCCATCCAAGGAGGATGGCTACACCTTC	CASSLGPSKEDGYTF
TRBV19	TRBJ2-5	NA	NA	TGTGCCAGTAGTATAGTGAACAGCCCTTTTGAGACCCAGTACTTC	CASSIVNSPFETQYF
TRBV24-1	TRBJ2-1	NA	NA	TGTGCCACCAGTGTTGGTGGGAGAAGAGGTGAGCAGTTCTTC	CATSVGGRRGEQFF
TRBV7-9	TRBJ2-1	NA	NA	TGTGCCAGCAGCTTAGCTCGGTATGAGCAGTTCTTC	CASSLARYEQFF
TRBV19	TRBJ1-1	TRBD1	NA	TGTGCCAGTAGTATGGACAGGGGGAACACTGAAGCTTTCTTT	CASSMDRGNTEAFF
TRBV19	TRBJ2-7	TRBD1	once	TGTGCCAGTAGTCCCGCCCTGGGACAGGGAGTGGAGCAGTACTTC	CASSPALGQGVEQYF
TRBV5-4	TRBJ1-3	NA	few	TGTGCCAGCAGATCACAGGGAGATCCTGGAAACACCATATATTTT	CASRSQGDPGNTIYF
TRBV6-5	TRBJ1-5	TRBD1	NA	TGTGCCAGCAGTCCCGAGGGACAGATCAATCAGCCCCAGCATTTT	CASSPEGQINQPQHF
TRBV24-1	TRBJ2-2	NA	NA	TGTGCCACCAGTGATTTGGGAGACAGAAAAAACACCGGGGAGCTGTTTTTT	CATSDLGDRKNTGELFF
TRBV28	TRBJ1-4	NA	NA	TGTGCCAGCAGCTTTAACAGGGTAATGAATGAAAAACTGTTTTTT	CASSFNRVMNEKLFF
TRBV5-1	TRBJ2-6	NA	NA	TGCGCCAGCAGCTTGGAGGGTCTGGAGGCGGGGGCCAACGTCCTGACTTTC	CASSLEGLEAGANVLTF
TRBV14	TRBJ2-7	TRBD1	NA	TGTGCCAGCAGCCCCAGACAGGGGGTTACCTACGAGCAGTACTTC	CASSPRQGVTYEQYF
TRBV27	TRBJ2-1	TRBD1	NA	TGTGCCAGCAGTGGATACAGGGGTAATGAGCAGTTCTTC	CASSGYRGNEQFF
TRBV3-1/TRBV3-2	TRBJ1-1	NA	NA	TGTGCCAGCAGCCAGTTCGGAAGGGGCTCGACTGAAGCTTTCTTT	CASSQFGRGSTEAFF
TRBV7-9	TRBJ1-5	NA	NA	TGTGCCAGCAGCTTAGCGGCAGGCAATCAGCCCCAGCATTTT	CASSLAAGNQPQHF
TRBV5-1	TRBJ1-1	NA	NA	TGCGCCAGCGGAGGGTTTGGGGACACTGAAGCTTTCTTT	CASGGFGDTEAFF
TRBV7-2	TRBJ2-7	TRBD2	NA	TGTGCCAGCAGGGATGGGGGGGGCTCCTACGAGCAGTACTTC	CASRDGGGSYEQYF
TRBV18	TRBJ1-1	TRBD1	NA	TGTGCCAGCTCACCTTCCCCGGGACAGGGGGCGACTGGCACTGAAGCTTTCTTT	CASSPSPGQGATGTEAFF
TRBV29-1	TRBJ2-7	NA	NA	TGCAGCGTTACCGACAGCACGGGCGAGCAGTACTTC	CSVTDSTGEQYF
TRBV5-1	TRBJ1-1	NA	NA	TGCGCCAGCAGCTTTACAGTGAACACTGAAGCTTTCTTT	CASSFTVNTEAFF